The sequence of this TCR beta chain was determined in a study of post-analysis software for immune sequencing data. Study background: Recorded disease courses covered relapsing-remitting, secondary progressive and progressive-relapsing multiple sclerosis. Some patients had no subtype annotation.

The CDR3 has 13 residues. The V end lost 6 bases, the J end lost 7 bases, and 16 bases lay between the germline ends. Germline CDR1 DFQATT, CDR2 SNEGSKA (reference sequence). Unique-molecular-identifier-tagged TCR beta cDNA libraries were used. The T cell input of about 0.85 to 10 million gave hundreds of thousands of cDNA molecules. TCRdb re-derived calls from the PCR reads in MiXCR, one entry per CDR3 protein. Of about 770,000 distinct CDR3 sequences in the sample, 46% were seen once. General observations from the study: Patients had higher frequencies than controls of a few TRBV segments, including TRBV5-6, TRBV5-1 and TRBV20-1. Samples from one preparation batch, clustered by F measure, grouped strongly together.

A note on this clonotype: Its antigen is unknown.

The J gene is TRBJ1-5, the V gene TRBV20-1; D unclear. The sequencing input was blood. This receptor was taken from a girl aged 10-17 years with multiple sclerosis. The CDR3 DNA reads TGCAGTGCCAAAGGCCAGGCAACACAGCCCCAGCATTTT. It codes for CSAKGQATQPQHF.